This paragraph covers one T cell receptor (beta chain) sequence. As yet, its antigen is unknown. This entry is derived from a study of beta chain features in type 1 diabetes. The CDR3 contains 12 residues. The V gene's germline CDR1 is GTSNPN and CDR2 SVGIG (reference sequence). V lost 0 bases to trimming and J lost 7 bases; unmatched junction nucleotides: 0. What was sequenced were expressed TCRB transcripts, since all of the isolated RNA had been reverse transcribed. The repertoire was sequenced with immunoSEQ multiplex PCR; TCRdb's copy has only in-frame clones and lacks some. The data hold about 28,000 clones, with about 65% observed a single time. Overall study results and limits: No resolution was reached here on whether HLA type influences TCRB rearrangement. Significant though moderate, a shortening of TCRB CDR3s appeared in all four CD4+ subsets of Type 1 diabetes patients.

The sequenced sample was Tregs from blood. The sequence was obtained from a woman aged 30 to 39 with type 1 diabetes. The J gene is TRBJ2-1, the V gene TRBV30; TRBD1 matches at 7 bases. The CDR3 loop reads CAWSVQGNEQFF. The CDR3 nucleotides read TGTGCCTGGAGTGTACAGGGGAATGAGCAGTTCTTC.